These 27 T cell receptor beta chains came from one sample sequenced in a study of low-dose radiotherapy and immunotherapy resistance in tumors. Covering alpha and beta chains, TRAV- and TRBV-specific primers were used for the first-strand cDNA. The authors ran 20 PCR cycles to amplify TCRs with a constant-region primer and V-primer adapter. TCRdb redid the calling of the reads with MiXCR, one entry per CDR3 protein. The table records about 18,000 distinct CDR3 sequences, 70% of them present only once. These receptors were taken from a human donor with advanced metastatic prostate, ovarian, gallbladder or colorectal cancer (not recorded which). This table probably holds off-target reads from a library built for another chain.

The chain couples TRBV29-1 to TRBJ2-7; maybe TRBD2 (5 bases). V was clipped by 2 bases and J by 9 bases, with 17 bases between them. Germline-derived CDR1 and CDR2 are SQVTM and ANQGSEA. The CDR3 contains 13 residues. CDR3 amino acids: CSVETTSYAGQYF. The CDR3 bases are TGCAGCGTTGAAACCACCTCCTACGCGGGGCAGTACTTC.

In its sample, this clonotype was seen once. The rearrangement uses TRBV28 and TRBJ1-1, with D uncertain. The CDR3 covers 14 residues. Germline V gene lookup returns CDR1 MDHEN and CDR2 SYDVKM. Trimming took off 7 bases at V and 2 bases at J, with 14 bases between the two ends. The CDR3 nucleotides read TGTGCCAGCACCCACCGGGTCCTCAACACTGAAGCTTTCTTT. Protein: CASTHRVLNTEAFF.

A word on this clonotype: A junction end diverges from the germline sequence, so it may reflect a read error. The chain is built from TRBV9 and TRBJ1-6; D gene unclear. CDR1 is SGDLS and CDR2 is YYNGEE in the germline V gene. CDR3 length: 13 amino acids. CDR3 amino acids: CAMRHYNAGKSTF. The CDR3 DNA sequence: TGTGCAATGAGACACTACAATGCAGGCAAATCAACCTTT.

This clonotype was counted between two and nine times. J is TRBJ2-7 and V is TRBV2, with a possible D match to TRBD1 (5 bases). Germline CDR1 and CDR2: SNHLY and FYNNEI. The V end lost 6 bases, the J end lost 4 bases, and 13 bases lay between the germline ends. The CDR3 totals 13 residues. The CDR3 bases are TGTGCCAGCAGGGTTCAGGGAAGGTACGAGCAGTACTTC. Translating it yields CASRVQGRYEQYF.

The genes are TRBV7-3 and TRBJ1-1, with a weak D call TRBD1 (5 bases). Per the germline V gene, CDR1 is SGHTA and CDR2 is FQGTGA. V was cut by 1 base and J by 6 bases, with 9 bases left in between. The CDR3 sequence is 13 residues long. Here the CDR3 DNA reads TGTGCCAGCAGCTTAAAGGGGTTCGCTGAAGCTTTCTTT. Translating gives CASSLKGFAEAFF.

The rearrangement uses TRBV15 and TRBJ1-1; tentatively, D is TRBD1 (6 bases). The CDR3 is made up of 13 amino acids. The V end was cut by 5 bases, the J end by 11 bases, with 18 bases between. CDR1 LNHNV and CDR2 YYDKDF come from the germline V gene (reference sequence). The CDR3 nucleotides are TGTGCCACCAGCGGGGTAAACAGGGTTCGGGCTTTCTTT. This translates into CATSGVNRVRAFF.

CDR3 bases: TGTGCCAGCAGCTTTCTTCGTCAGGACGAGCAGTACTTC. Protein sequence: CASSFLRQDEQYF. The chain links TRBV7-9 to TRBJ2-7; no clear D gene. There are 13 residues in the CDR3. V lost 3 bases and J 5 bases, leaving 11 bases between the germline ends. Germline V gene lookup returns CDR1 SEHNR and CDR2 FQNEAQ (reference sequence).

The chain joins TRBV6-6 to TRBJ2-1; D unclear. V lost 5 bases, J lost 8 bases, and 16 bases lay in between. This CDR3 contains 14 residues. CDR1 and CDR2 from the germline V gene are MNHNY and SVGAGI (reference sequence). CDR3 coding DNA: TGTGCCAGCAGTGAATTAACCGCCGGCGATGAGCAGTTCTTC. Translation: CASSELTAGDEQFF.

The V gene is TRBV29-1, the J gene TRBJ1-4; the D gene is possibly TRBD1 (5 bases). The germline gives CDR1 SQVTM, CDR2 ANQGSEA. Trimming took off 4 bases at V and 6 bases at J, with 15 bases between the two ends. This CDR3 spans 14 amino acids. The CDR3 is CSVATQGLYEKLFF. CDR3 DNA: TGCAGCGTTGCAACTCAGGGACTTTATGAAAAACTGTTTTTT.

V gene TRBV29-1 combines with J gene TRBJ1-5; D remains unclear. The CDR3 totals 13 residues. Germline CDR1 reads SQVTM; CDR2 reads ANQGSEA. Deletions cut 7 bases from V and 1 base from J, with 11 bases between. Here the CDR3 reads CSAEVESNQPQHF. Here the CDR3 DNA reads TGCAGCGCCGAGGTGGAGAGCAATCAGCCCCAGCATTTT.

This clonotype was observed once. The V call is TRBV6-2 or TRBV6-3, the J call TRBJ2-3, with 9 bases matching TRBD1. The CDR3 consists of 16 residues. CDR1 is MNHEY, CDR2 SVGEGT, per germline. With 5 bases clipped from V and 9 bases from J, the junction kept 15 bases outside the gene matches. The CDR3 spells CASSDLPGTGSWTQYF. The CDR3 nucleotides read TGTGCCAGCAGTGATCTTCCGGGGACAGGGAGTTGGACGCAGTATTTT.

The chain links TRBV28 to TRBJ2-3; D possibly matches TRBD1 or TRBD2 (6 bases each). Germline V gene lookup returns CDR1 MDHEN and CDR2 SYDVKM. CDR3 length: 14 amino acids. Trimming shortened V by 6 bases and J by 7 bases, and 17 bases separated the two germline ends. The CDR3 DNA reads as TGTGCCAGCAGCGGGGGCGGAGGTACGAATACGCAGTATTTT. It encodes CASSGGGGTNTQYF.

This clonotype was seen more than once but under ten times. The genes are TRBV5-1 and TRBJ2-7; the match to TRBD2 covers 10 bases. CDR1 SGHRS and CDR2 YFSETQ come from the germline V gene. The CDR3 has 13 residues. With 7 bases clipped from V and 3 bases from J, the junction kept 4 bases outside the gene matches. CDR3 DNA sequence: TGCGCCAGCCAAATAGCGGGGGGCTACGAGCAGTACTTC. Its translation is CASQIAGGYEQYF.

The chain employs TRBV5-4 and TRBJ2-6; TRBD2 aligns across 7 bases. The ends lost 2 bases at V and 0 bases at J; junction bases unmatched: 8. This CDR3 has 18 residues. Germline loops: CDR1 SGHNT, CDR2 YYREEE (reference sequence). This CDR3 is CASSLGPSGNSGANVLTF. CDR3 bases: TGTGCCAGCAGCTTAGGGCCTAGCGGAAACTCTGGGGCCAACGTCCTGACTTTC.

CDR3 sequence (DNA): TGTGCCAGCAAGTTCCGGGACACTTCTTCACCCCTCCACTTT. It translates to CASKFRDTSSPLHF. The rearrangement joins TRBV27 to TRBJ1-6, with a possible D match to TRBD1 (6 bases). The germline V gene encodes CDR1 MNHEY and CDR2 SMNVEV (reference sequence). Trimming removed 7 bases at V and 9 bases at J, with 16 bases between. The CDR3 has 14 residues.

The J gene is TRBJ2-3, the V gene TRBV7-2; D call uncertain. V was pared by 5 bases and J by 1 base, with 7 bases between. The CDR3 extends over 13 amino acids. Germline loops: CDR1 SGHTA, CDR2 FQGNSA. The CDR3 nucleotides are TGTGCCAGCAGCCTCTTTCGCACAGATACGCAGTATTTT. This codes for CASSLFRTDTQYF.

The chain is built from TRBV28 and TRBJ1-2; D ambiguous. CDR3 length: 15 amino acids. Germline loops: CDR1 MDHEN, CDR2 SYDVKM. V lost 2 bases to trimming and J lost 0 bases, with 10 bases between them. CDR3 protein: CASSLAGVANYGYTF. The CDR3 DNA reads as TGTGCCAGCAGTTTAGCCGGCGTAGCTAACTATGGCTACACCTTC.

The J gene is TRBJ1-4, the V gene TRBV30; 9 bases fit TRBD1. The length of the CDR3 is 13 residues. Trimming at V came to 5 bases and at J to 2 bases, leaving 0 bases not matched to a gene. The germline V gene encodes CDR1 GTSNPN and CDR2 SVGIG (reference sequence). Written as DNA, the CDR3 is TGTGCCTGGGGACAGGGGACTAATGAAAAACTGTTTTTT. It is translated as CAWGQGTNEKLFF.

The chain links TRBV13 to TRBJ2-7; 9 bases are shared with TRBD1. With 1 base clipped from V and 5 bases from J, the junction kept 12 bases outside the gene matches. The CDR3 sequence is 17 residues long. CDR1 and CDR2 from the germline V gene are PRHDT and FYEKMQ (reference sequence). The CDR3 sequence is CASSLVGVDRGGNEQYF. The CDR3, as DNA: TGTGCCAGCAGCTTAGTAGGAGTGGACAGGGGAGGAAACGAGCAGTACTTC.

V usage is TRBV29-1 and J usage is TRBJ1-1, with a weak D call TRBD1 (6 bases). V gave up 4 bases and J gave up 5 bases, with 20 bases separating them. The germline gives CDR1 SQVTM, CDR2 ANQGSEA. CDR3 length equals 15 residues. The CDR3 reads CSVVGGSPLTTEAFF. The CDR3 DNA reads TGCAGCGTTGTCGGGGGCAGTCCACTAACGACTGAAGCTTTCTTT.

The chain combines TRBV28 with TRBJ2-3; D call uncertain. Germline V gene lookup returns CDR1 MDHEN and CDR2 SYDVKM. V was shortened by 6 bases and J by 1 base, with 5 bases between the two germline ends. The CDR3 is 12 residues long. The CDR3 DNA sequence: TGTGCCAGCAGCACCCGCACAGATACGCAGTATTTT. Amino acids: CASSTRTDTQYF.

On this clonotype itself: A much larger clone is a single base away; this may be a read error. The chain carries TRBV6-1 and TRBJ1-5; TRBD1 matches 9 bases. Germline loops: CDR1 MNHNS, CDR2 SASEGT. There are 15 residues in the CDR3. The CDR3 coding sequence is TGTGGCAGCAGTGAAGGACAGGGGATCAATCAGCCCCAGCATTTT. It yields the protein CGSSEGQGINQPQHF.

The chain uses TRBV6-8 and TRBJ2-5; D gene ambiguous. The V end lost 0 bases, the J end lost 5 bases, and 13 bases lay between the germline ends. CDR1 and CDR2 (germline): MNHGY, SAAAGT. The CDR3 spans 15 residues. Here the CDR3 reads CASSYSTRVGETQYF. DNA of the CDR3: TGTGCCAGCAGTTACTCGACAAGGGTGGGGGAGACCCAGTACTTC.

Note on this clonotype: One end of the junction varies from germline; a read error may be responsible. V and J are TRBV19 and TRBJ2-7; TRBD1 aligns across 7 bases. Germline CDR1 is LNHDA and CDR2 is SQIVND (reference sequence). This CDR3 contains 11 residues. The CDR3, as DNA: TGTGCCAGTAGTGAGACAGGGCGTTTGAACTTC. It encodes CASSETGRLNF. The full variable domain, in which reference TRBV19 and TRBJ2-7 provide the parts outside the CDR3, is DGGITQSPKYLFRKEGQNVTLSCEQNLNHDAMYWYRQDPGQGLRLIYYSQIVNDFQKGDIAEGYSVSREKKESFPLTVTSAQKNPTAFYLCASSETGRLNFGPGTRLTVT.

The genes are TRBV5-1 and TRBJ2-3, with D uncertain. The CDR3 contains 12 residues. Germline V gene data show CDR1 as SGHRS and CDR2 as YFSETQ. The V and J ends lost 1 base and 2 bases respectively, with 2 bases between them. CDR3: CASSLYTDTQYF. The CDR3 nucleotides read TGCGCCAGCAGCTTGTACACAGATACGCAGTATTTT.

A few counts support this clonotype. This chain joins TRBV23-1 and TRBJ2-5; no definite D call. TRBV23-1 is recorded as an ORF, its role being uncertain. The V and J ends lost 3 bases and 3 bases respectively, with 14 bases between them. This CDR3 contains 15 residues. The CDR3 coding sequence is TGCGCCAGCAGTCATCGGGCTCTAAGGGAAGAGACCCAGTACTTC. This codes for CASSHRALREETQYF.

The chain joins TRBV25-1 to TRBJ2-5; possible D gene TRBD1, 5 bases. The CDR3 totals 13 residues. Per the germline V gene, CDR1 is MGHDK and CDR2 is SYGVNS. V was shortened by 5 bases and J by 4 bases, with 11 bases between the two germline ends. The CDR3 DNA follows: TGTGCCAGCAGTCCAGGGTTTGGAGAGACCCAGTACTTC. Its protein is CASSPGFGETQYF.